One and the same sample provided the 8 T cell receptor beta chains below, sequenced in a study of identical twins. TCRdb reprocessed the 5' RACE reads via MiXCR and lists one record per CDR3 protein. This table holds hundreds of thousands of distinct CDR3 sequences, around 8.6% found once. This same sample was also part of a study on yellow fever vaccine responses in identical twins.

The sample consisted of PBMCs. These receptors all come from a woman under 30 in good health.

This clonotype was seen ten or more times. In DNA form, the CDR3 reads TGTGCCAGTTGGACTAGCGGGGCCTCGAACACCGGGGAGCTGTTTTTT. Amino acids: CASWTSGASNTGELFF. V and J are TRBV12-3 or TRBV12-4 and TRBJ2-2; 12 nucleotides match TRBD2. With 9 bases clipped from V and 0 bases from J, the junction kept 5 bases outside the gene matches. The CDR3 runs 16 residues.

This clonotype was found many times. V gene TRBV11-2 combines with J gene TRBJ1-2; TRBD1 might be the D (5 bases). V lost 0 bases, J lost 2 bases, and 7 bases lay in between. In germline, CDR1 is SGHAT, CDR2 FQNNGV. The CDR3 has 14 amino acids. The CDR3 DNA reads TGTGCCAGCAGCTTAGACGAGGGGAACTATGGCTACACCTTC. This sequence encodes CASSLDEGNYGYTF.

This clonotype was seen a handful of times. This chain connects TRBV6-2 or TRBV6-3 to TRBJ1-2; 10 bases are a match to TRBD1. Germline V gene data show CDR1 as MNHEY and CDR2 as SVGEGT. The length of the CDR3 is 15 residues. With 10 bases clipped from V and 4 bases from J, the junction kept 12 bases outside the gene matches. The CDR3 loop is CATFGGQGTLYGYTF. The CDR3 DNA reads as TGTGCCACCTTCGGGGGACAGGGGACCCTCTATGGCTACACCTTC.

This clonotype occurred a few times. In nucleotides, the CDR3 is TGCGCCAGCAGCTCCTTAGCGGGAGTCGGGCGCAATGAGCAGTTCTTC. Translated: CASSSLAGVGRNEQFF. The chain uses TRBV5-1 and TRBJ2-1; TRBD2 agrees at 9 bases. The CDR3 extends over 16 amino acids. Germline-derived CDR1 and CDR2 are SGHRS and YFSETQ. V shed 3 bases and J 6 bases; nucleotides not matched to a gene: 10.

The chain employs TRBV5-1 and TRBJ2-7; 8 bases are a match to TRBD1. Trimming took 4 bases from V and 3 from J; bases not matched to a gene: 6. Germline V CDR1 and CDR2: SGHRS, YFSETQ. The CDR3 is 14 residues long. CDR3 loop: CASSEMGQDYEQYF. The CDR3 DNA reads TGCGCCAGCAGCGAAATGGGACAGGACTACGAGCAGTACTTC.

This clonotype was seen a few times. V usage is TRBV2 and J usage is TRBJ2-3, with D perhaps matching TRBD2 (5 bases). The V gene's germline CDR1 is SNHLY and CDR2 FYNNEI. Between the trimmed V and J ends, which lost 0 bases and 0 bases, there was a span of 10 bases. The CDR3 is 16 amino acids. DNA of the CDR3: TGTGCCAGCAGTGAAGCCCTTAGCGCCAGCACAGATACGCAGTATTTT. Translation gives CASSEALSASTDTQYF.

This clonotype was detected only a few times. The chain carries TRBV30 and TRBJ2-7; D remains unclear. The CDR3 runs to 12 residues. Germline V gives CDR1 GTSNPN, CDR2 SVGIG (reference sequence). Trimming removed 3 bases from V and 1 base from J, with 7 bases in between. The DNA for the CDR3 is TGTGCCTGGAGATCTATTTCCTACGAGCAGTACTTC. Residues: CAWRSISYEQYF.

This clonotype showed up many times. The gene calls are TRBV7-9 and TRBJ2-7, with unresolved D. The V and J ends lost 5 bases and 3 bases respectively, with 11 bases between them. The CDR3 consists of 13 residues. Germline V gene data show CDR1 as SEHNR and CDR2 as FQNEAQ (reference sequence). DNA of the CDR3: TGTGCCAGCAGCGCCACTCCGGGCTACGAGCAGTACTTC. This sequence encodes CASSATPGYEQYF. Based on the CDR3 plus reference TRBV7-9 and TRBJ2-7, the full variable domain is DTGVSQNPRHKITKRGQNVTFRCDPISEHNRLYWYRQTLGQGPEFLTYFQNEAQLEKSRLLSDRFSAERPKGSFSTLEIQRTEQGDSAMYLCASSATPGYEQYFGPGTRLTVT.